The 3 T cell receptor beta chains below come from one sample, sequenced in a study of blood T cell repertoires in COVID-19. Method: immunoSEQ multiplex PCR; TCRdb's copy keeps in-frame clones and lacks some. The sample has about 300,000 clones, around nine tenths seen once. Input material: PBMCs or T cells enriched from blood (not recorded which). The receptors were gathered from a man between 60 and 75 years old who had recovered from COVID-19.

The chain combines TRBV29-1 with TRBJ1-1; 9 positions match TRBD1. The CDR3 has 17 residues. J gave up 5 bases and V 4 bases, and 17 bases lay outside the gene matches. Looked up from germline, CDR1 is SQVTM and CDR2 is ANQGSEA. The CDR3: CSVGGQGYFGRRTEAFF. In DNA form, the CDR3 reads TGCAGCGTTGGGGGACAGGGTTATTTCGGTCGTAGGACTGAAGCTTTCTTT. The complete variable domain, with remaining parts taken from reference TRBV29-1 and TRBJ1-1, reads SAVISQKPSRDICQRGTSLTIQCQVDSQVTMMFWYRQQPGQSLTLIATANQGSEATYESGFVIDKFPISRPNLTFSTLTVSNMSPEDSSIYLCSVGGQGYFGRRTEAFFGQGTRLTVV.

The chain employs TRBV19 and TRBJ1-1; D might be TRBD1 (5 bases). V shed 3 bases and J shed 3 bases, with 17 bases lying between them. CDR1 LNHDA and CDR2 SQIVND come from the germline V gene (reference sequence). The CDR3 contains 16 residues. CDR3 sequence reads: CASSMGGRGGHTEAFF. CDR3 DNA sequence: TGTGCCAGTAGTATGGGGGGGAGAGGTGGTCACACTGAAGCTTTCTTT.

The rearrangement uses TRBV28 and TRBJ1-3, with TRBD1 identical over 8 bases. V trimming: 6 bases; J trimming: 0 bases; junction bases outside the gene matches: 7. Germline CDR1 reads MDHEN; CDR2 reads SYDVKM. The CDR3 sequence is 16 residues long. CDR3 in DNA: TGTGCCAGCAGCGGGACAGGTCCCAGCTCTGGAAACACCATATATTTT. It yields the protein CASSGTGPSSGNTIYF.